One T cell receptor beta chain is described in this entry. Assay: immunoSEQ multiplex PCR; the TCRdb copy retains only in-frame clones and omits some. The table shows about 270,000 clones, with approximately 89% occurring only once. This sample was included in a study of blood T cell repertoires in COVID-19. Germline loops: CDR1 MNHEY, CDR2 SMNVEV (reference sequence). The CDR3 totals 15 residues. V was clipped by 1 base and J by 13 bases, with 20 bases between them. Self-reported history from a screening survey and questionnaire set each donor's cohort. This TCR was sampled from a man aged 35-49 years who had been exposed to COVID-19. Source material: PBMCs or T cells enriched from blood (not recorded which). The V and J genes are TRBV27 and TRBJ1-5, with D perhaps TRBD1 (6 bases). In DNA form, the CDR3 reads TGTGCCAGCAGTTTATATGGTGGCTCCAGACAGGTGCAGCATTTT. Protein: CASSLYGGSRQVQHF.